Presented here are 31 T cell receptor beta chains from one specimen sequenced in a study of T-cell memory formation after mild COVID-19. A single record per CDR3 protein comes from TCRdb applying MiXCR to the 5' RACE reads. The sample shows about 200,000 distinct CDR3 sequences, approximately 16% of them seen only once. The sample taken for sequencing was PBMCs or a T cell subset sorted from them (not recorded which). These receptor sequences come from an adult woman who had mild COVID-19 (a few samples of this study predate the infection). Cell type and time point are not known.

This clonotype was counted between two and nine times. The chain couples TRBV5-1 to TRBJ2-7; 8 bases are shared with TRBD1. The J segment lost 6 bases and the V segment lost 4 bases, leaving 12 bases of the junction unmatched. Germline V gene lookup returns CDR1 SGHRS and CDR2 YFSETQ. The CDR3 contains 15 residues. Here the CDR3 DNA reads TGCGCCAGCAGCCCTTCACCGGGACAGGTAGGCGAGCAGTACTTC. Amino acid sequence: CASSPSPGQVGEQYF.

The V gene is TRBV7-6, the J gene TRBJ1-1, with a tentative D call TRBD1 (5 bases). This CDR3 contains 15 residues. Germline CDR1 reads SGHVS; CDR2 reads FNYEAQ. Trimming shortened V by 1 base and J by 2 bases, and 11 bases separated the two germline ends. CDR3 sequence reads: CASSLEGPINTEAFF. The CDR3 DNA follows: TGTGCCAGCAGCTTAGAGGGACCAATAAACACTGAAGCTTTCTTT.

This chain connects TRBV2 to TRBJ2-1; D uncertain. CDR3 length: 13 residues. Trimming removed 3 bases from V and 7 bases from J, with 10 bases in between. CDR1 is SNHLY, CDR2 FYNNEI, per germline. CDR3 sequence (DNA): TGTGCCAGCAGTGACTCCATAAGGAATGAGCAGTTCTTC. Translation: CASSDSIRNEQFF.

The chain uses TRBV7-2 and TRBJ2-7; TRBD2 aligns across 13 bases. V was pared by 4 bases and J by 4 bases, with 4 bases of the junction left unmatched. CDR1 SGHTA and CDR2 FQGNSA come from the germline V gene. The CDR3 extends over 15 amino acids. CDR3 protein: CASSSGLAGVYEQYF. CDR3 nucleotides: TGTGCCAGCAGCTCAGGACTAGCGGGAGTTTACGAGCAGTACTTC. Complete variable domain (other parts from reference TRBV7-2 and TRBJ2-7): GAGVSQSPSNKVTEKGKDVELRCDPISGHTALYWYRQSLGQGLEFLIYFQGNSAPDKSGLPSDRFSAERTGGSVSTLTIQRTQQEDSAVYLCASSSGLAGVYEQYFGPGTRLTVT.

The rearrangement uses TRBV5-1 and TRBJ2-1, with D possibly being TRBD1 or TRBD2 (6 bases each). CDR1 SGHRS and CDR2 YFSETQ come from the germline V gene. Trimming took 0 bases from V and 8 from J, leaving 15 bases between them. The CDR3 has 15 residues. CDR3 loop: CASSLEPGALYEQFF. CDR3 nucleotides: TGCGCCAGCAGCTTGGAGCCGGGGGCTCTGTATGAGCAGTTCTTC.

The chain couples TRBV5-1 to TRBJ2-5; TRBD1 matches at 8 bases. Trimming cost V 3 bases and J 2 bases; bases outside gene matches: 6. CDR1 is SGHRS, CDR2 YFSETQ, per germline. This CDR3 is built from 15 residues. This CDR3 is CASSSTTGDQETQYF. The CDR3 bases are TGCGCCAGCAGCTCCACGACAGGGGATCAAGAGACCCAGTACTTC.

This clonotype was seen a handful of times. This chain connects TRBV3-1 to TRBJ2-7; D perhaps matches TRBD1 (6 bases). Germline assignment: CDR1 LGHDT and CDR2 YNNKEL (reference sequence). This CDR3 contains 12 residues. V lost 2 bases and J lost 6, with 8 bases in between. The CDR3 region has the DNA TGTGCCAGCAGCCAAAGAGGGGGCGAGCAGTACTTC. Translated, it gives CASSQRGGEQYF.

This clonotype occurred many times. In nucleotides, the CDR3 is TGTGCCAGCAGTTACGCCCGGCAATCTGGAAACACCATATATTTT. Protein product: CASSYARQSGNTIYF. The chain uses TRBV6-5 and TRBJ1-3; unclear D gene. Germline V gene lookup returns CDR1 MNHEY and CDR2 SVGAGI. Trimming took 2 bases from V and 1 from J, leaving 9 bases between them. This CDR3 region has 15 residues.

This clonotype was seen only a few times. The chain uses TRBV7-2 and TRBJ2-4, with TRBD1 as a possible D gene (6 bases). The CDR3 covers 13 residues. In germline, CDR1 is SGHTA, CDR2 FQGNSA. V lost 2 bases and J 8 bases, leaving 10 bases between the germline ends. The CDR3 protein is CASSLRGSDIQYF. The CDR3 DNA is TGTGCCAGCAGCTTAAGGGGGAGTGACATTCAGTACTTC. Using reference TRBV7-2 and TRBJ2-4 for the parts outside the CDR3, the full variable domain is GAGVSQSPSNKVTEKGKDVELRCDPISGHTALYWYRQSLGQGLEFLIYFQGNSAPDKSGLPSDRFSAERTGGSVSTLTIQRTQQEDSAVYLCASSLRGSDIQYFGAGTRLSVL.

This clonotype was found a few times. The chain recombines TRBV7-6 with TRBJ2-5; 7 positions match TRBD2. This CDR3 is built from 15 residues. Germline V lookup: CDR1 SGHVS, CDR2 FNYEAQ. V lost 5 bases to trimming and J lost 1 base; unmatched junction nucleotides: 7. The CDR3 DNA follows: TGTGCCAGCAGCATCACTAGCGCCACCCAAGAGACCCAGTACTTC. Its protein product is CASSITSATQETQYF.

This sequence joins TRBV11-3 and TRBJ2-5; no definite D call. Looked up from germline, CDR1 is SGHNT and CDR2 is YENEEA. The CDR3 sequence is 14 residues long. V lost 1 base and J lost 0, with 6 bases in between. The CDR3 DNA reads TGTGCCAGCAGCTTAGCTCGACACCAAGAGACCCAGTACTTC. Its translation: CASSLARHQETQYF.

The genes are TRBV6-6 and TRBJ2-3; 7 positions match TRBD2. V was pared by 0 bases and J by 1 base, with 4 bases of the junction left unmatched. Germline CDR1 MNHNY, CDR2 SVGAGI (reference sequence). The CDR3 consists of 16 residues. CDR3 protein: CASSYSGGVGTDTQYF. In DNA form, the CDR3 reads TGTGCCAGCAGTTACTCGGGAGGGGTTGGCACAGATACGCAGTATTTT.

This clonotype was seen at least ten times. This chain links TRBV6-5 with TRBJ2-7; 11 nucleotides align to TRBD1. The CDR3 covers 14 residues. The V segment lost 8 bases and the J segment 3 bases; nucleotides outside the gene matches: 6. The germline gives CDR1 MNHEY, CDR2 SVGAGI. The CDR3 DNA reads as TGTGCCAGCCGCGTCGGGACAGGGGGCTACGAGCAGTACTTC. This gives the protein CASRVGTGGYEQYF.

This chain connects TRBV12-5 to TRBJ1-5; 8 bases match TRBD1. In germline, CDR1 is LGHNT, CDR2 FRNRAP. Trimming took 0 bases from V and 3 from J; bases not matched to a gene: 4. This CDR3 is built from 16 residues. This chain's CDR3 is CASGLVPTGDNQPQHF. CDR3 in DNA: TGTGCTAGTGGTTTGGTACCGACAGGGGACAATCAGCCCCAGCATTTT.

This clonotype was picked up a small number of times. V is TRBV2 and J is TRBJ2-2, with 7 bases that match TRBD2. The germline gives CDR1 SNHLY, CDR2 FYNNEI. The V segment lost 8 bases and the J segment 3 bases; nucleotides outside the gene matches: 9. The CDR3 totals 15 residues. The CDR3 DNA is TGTGCCAGCTTCCGGGGGGAGTACGACACCGGGGAGCTGTTTTTT. The encoded protein is CASFRGEYDTGELFF.

The rearrangement joins TRBV15 to TRBJ2-1; D unresolved. The V end lost 8 bases, the J end lost 3 bases, and 14 bases lay between the germline ends. The CDR3 loop spans 14 amino acids. The germline gives CDR1 LNHNV, CDR2 YYDKDF (reference sequence). This chain's CDR3 is CATADLIIYNEQFF. In nucleotides, the CDR3 is TGTGCCACCGCCGACCTAATAATCTACAATGAGCAGTTCTTC.

In its sample, this clonotype was seen a few times. This chain links TRBV7-3 with TRBJ2-1, with 10 nucleotides matching TRBD2. The CDR3 consists of 15 residues. Losses at the gene ends were 5 bases for V and 6 bases for J; bases not matched to a gene: 7. Germline lookup yields CDR1 SGHTA and CDR2 FQGTGA. CDR3 sequence: CASSPGLAVTNEQFF. The DNA of the CDR3 is TGTGCCAGCAGCCCCGGACTAGCGGTTACCAATGAGCAGTTCTTC.

This CDR3 reads CASSLEASGSTETQYF. CDR3 bases: TGTGCCAGCAGCTTGGAGGCTAGCGGGAGTACGGAGACCCAGTACTTC. This sequence joins TRBV5-4 and TRBJ2-5, with TRBD2 matching over 10 bases. CDR3 size: 16 residues. Germline CDR1 is SGHNT and CDR2 is YYREEE (reference sequence). V was pared by 0 bases and J by 5 bases, with 7 bases of the junction left unmatched. Looking up the rest from reference TRBV5-4 and TRBJ2-5 gives the full variable domain: ETGVTQSPTHLIKTRGQQVTLRCSSQSGHNTVSWYQQALGQGPQFIFQYYREEENGRGNFPPRFSGLQFPNYSSELNVNALELDDSALYLCASSLEASGSTETQYFGPGTRLLVL.

This clonotype was seen a handful of times. The chain has TRBV15 and TRBJ2-3, with a tentative D call TRBD1 (5 bases). CDR3 length equals 14 residues. V was trimmed by 0 bases and J by 10 bases, leaving 14 bases between them. From germline, CDR1 is LNHNV and CDR2 YYDKDF (reference sequence). CDR3 residues: CATSREGPALAQYF. CDR3 coding DNA: TGTGCCACCAGCAGAGAGGGGCCCGCTCTGGCGCAGTATTTT. The entire variable domain, with the rest obtained from reference TRBV15 and TRBJ2-3, is as follows: DAMVIQNPRYQVTQFGKPVTLSCSQTLNHNVMYWYQQKSSQAPKLLFHYYDKDFNNEADTPDNFQSRRPNTSFCFLDIRSPGLGDTAMYLCATSREGPALAQYFGPGTRLTVL.

V is TRBV29-1 and J is TRBJ1-5; D unresolved. Trimming cost V 4 bases and J 0 bases, with 7 bases left between them. This CDR3 comprises 13 residues. CDR1 SQVTM and CDR2 ANQGSEA come from the germline V gene. CDR3 DNA sequence: TGCAGCGTTGGCATCGATAGCAATCAGCCCCAGCATTTT. It encodes CSVGIDSNQPQHF.

The V call is TRBV4-3, the J call TRBJ1-6; D gene uncertain. V was shortened by 0 bases and J by 13 bases, with 10 bases between the two germline ends. Germline V lookup: CDR1 LGHNA, CDR2 YSLEER. The CDR3 is 13 residues long. The CDR3 sequence is CASSQDRGSPLHF. DNA of the CDR3: TGCGCCAGCAGCCAAGATCGGGGAAGCCCCCTCCACTTT.

This clonotype appeared many times. V gene TRBV4-2 combines with J gene TRBJ2-6; unclear D gene. V shed 5 bases and J shed 1 base, with 9 bases lying between them. In germline, CDR1 is LGHNA, CDR2 YNFKEQ. The CDR3 is 15 amino acids. The CDR3 loop reads CASSTRISGANVLTF. For the CDR3, the DNA is TGTGCCAGCAGCACCAGGATATCTGGGGCCAACGTCCTGACTTTC.

The chain links TRBV15 to TRBJ2-7; TRBD2 matches 9 bases. The CDR3 consists of 15 residues. Germline CDR1 reads LNHNV; CDR2 reads YYDKDF (reference sequence). The ends lost 5 bases at V and 2 bases at J; junction bases unmatched: 7. This chain's CDR3 is CATSVIAGETYEQYF. In DNA form, the CDR3 reads TGTGCCACCAGCGTTATAGCGGGAGAAACCTACGAGCAGTACTTC.

The J gene is TRBJ1-3, the V gene TRBV6-1, with D maybe TRBD1 (6 bases). V lost 6 bases, J lost 4 bases, and 13 bases lay in between. Germline values: CDR1 MNHNS, CDR2 SASEGT. This CDR3 region has 14 residues. CDR3 protein: CASRTGGTGNTIYF. The CDR3 DNA reads as TGTGCCAGCAGGACAGGAGGGACAGGAAACACCATATATTTT.

At least ten counts were recorded for this clonotype. V and J are TRBV7-4 and TRBJ2-2; 7 bases are shared with TRBD1. Germline values: CDR1 SGHVT, CDR2 SQSDAQ. V was pared by 2 bases and J by 4 bases, with 7 bases of the junction left unmatched. The CDR3 runs to 16 residues. The CDR3 coding sequence is TGTGCCAGCAGCTTAACCTGGGGACAGCTCACCGGGGAGCTGTTTTTT. Residues: CASSLTWGQLTGELFF.

This clonotype appeared a few times. The rearrangement links TRBV4-1 to TRBJ1-1; D perhaps matches TRBD1 (6 bases). Trimming stripped 4 bases from V and 4 bases from J, with 22 bases between. The CDR3 has 17 amino acids. Germline V gene lookup returns CDR1 MGHRA and CDR2 YSYEKL. The CDR3 bases are TGCGCCAGCAGCCCCGAATCGGGGGCGCCCCTCACCACTGAAGCTTTCTTT. Residues: CASSPESGAPLTTEAFF.

The V call is TRBV24-1, the J call TRBJ2-1; 9 nucleotides align to TRBD2. Germline trimming cut 4 bases from V and 9 bases from J; bases unmatched to any gene: 15. This CDR3 has 17 residues. Per the germline V gene, CDR1 is KGHDR and CDR2 is SFDVKD. The CDR3 loop reads CATSDEGLKREDPEQFF. CDR3 nucleotide sequence: TGTGCCACCAGTGACGAGGGGCTTAAGCGGGAGGACCCTGAGCAGTTCTTC.

The V gene is TRBV19, the J gene TRBJ1-1; the match to TRBD1 covers 10 bases. V shed 5 bases, J shed 4 bases, and the junction held 4 bases outside the gene matches. Germline V gene lookup returns CDR1 LNHDA and CDR2 SQIVND (reference sequence). This CDR3 spans 14 amino acids. DNA for the CDR3: TGTGCCAGTAGTCACGACAGGGGGCTCACTGAAGCTTTCTTT. It specifies CASSHDRGLTEAFF.

This clonotype came up a few times. The chain has TRBV20-1 and TRBJ2-1; possible D gene TRBD2, 6 bases. V shed 4 bases and J shed 8 bases, with 27 bases lying between them. Looked up from germline, CDR1 is DFQATT and CDR2 is SNEGSKA (reference sequence). The CDR3 extends over 17 amino acids. The CDR3: CSATRGKAYISYDEQFF. The DNA of the CDR3 is TGCAGTGCTACTCGGGGGAAGGCCTACATTTCATACGATGAGCAGTTCTTC.

Only a few counts were recorded for this clonotype. V and J are TRBV7-9 and TRBJ2-1; 10 nucleotides line up with TRBD1. Trimming cost V 5 bases and J 5 bases; bases outside gene matches: 6. The CDR3 runs to 15 residues. CDR1 and CDR2 (germline): SEHNR, FQNEAQ (reference sequence). CDR3 in DNA: TGTGCCAGCAGCATAGGGACAGGGGCTCACAATGAGCAGTTCTTC. Amino acids: CASSIGTGAHNEQFF.

V and J are TRBV20-1 and TRBJ1-6; 10 bases are shared with TRBD1. This CDR3 region has 15 residues. The germline gives CDR1 DFQATT, CDR2 SNEGSKA (reference sequence). V trimming: 3 bases; J trimming: 3 bases; junction bases outside the gene matches: 2. The CDR3 is CSARDRGGYNSPLHF. The CDR3 region has the DNA TGCAGTGCTAGGGACAGGGGGGGCTATAATTCACCCCTCCACTTT.